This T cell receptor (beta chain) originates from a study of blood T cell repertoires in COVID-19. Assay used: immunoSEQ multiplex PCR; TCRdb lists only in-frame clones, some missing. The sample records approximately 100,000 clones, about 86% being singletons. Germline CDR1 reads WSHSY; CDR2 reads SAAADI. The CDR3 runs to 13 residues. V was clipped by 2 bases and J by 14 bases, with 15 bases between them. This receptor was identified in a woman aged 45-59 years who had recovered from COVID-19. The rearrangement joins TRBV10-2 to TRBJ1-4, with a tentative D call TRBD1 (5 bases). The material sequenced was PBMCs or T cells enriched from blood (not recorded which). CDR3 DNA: TGCGCCAGCAGTGAGCTGGGAGGGGCCGGCCTGTTTTTT. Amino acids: CASSELGGAGLFF.